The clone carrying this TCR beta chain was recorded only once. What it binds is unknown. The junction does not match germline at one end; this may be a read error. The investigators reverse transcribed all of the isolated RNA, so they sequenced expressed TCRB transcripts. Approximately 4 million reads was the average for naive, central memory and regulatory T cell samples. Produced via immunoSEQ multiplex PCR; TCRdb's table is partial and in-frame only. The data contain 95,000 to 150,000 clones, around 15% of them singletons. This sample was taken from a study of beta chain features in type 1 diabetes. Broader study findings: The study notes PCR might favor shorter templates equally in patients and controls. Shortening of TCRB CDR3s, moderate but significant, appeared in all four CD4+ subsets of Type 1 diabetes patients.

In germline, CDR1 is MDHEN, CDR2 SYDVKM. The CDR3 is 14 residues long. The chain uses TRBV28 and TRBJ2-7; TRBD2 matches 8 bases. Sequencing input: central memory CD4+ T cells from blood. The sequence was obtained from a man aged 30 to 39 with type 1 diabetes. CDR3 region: CASSLTSGLILSHF. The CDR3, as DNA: TGTGCCAGCAGTTTAACTAGCGGATTAATATTAAGCCACTTC.